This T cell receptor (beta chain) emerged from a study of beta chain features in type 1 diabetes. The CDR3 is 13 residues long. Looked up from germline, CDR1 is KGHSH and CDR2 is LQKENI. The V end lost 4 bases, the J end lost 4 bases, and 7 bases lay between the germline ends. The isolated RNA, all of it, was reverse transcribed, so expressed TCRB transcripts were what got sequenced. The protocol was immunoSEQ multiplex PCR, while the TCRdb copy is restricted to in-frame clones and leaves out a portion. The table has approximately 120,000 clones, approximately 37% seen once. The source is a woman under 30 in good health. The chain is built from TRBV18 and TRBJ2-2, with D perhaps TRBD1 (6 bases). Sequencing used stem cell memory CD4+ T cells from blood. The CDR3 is CASSQGVTGELFF. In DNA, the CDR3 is TGTGCCAGCTCACAGGGGGTCACCGGGGAGCTGTTTTTT.